The clone carrying this T cell receptor beta chain was recorded a few times. Some clones are missing from TCRdb's copy, which holds only in-frame ones; the method was immunoSEQ multiplex PCR. The table includes roughly 20,000 clones, approximately 79% detected once. The data originate from a study of OX40 agonist ivuxolimab in advanced cancers. The overall study: Treatment of patients was with ivuxolimab, an agonistic anti-OX40 (CD134) antibody.

The sample consisted of CD4+ or CD8+ T cells sorted from blood, taken in a trial of the OX40 agonist ivuxolimab. The sequence derives from an adult with an advanced solid tumor such as melanoma, head and neck, liver or kidney cancer.

This CDR3 reads CASSTVPGPLHF. In DNA, the CDR3 is TGTGCCAGCAGCACGGTGCCCGGACCCCTCCACTTT. V and J are TRBV5-4 and TRBJ1-6; D call uncertain. Germline-derived CDR1 and CDR2 are SGHNT and YYREEE (reference sequence). This CDR3 has 12 amino acids. V dropped 4 bases and J dropped 12 bases, with 11 bases sitting between them.